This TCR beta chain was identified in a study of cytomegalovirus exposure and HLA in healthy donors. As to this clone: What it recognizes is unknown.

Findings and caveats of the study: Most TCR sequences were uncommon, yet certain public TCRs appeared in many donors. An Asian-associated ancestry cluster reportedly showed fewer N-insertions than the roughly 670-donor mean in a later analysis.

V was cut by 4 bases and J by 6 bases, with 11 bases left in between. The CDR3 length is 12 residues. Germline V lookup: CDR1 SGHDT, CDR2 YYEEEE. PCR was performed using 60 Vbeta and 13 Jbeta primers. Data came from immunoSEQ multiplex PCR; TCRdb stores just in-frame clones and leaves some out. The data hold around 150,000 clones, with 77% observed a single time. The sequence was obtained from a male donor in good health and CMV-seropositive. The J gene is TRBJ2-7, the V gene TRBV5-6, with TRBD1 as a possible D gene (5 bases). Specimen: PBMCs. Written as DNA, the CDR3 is TGTGCCAGCAGCCCCGACAGAGGCGAGCAGTACTTC. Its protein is CASSPDRGEQYF.